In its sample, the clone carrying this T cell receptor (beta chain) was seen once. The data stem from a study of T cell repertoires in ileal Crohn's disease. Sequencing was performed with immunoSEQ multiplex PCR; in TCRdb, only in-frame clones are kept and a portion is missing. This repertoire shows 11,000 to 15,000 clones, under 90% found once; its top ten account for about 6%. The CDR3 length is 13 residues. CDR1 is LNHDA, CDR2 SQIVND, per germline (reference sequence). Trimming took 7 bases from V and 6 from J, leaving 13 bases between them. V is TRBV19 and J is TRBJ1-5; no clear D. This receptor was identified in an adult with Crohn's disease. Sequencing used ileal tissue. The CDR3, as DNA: TGTGCCAGTACCGATCGAGGGTTTCAGCCCCAGCATTTT. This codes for CASTDRGFQPQHF.